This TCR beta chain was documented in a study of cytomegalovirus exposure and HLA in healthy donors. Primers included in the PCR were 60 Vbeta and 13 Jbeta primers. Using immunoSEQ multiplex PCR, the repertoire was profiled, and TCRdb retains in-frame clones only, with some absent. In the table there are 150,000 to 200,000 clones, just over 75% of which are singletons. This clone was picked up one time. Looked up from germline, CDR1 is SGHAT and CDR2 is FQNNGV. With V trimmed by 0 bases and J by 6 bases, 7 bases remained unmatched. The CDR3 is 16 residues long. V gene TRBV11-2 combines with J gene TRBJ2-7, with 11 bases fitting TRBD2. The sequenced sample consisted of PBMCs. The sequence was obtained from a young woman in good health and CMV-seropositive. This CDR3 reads CASSLDLTSGMGEQYF. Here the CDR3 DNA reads TGTGCCAGCAGCTTAGACCTGACTAGCGGGATGGGCGAGCAGTACTTC.